This T cell receptor (beta chain) came from a study of control samples from healthy donors and cancer patients. This CDR3 region has 17 residues. Germline CDR1 MGHRA, CDR2 YSYEKL. V gave up 1 base and J gave up 8 bases; unmatched junction bases: 12. Sequenced by immunoSEQ multiplex PCR; TCRdb stores in-frame clones only, minus some. The sample records about 190,000 clones, about 89% being singletons. This TCR was recovered from a man aged 25 to 40 in good health. The gene calls are TRBV4-1 and TRBJ1-4, with 8 bases lining up with TRBD1. The sample comprised blood. The CDR3 reads CASSQGGPVYRGEKLFF. For the CDR3, the DNA is TGCGCCAGCAGCCAAGGGGGACCGGTCTACAGGGGGGAAAAACTGTTTTTT.